This TCR beta chain was recorded in a study of CD8 T cells in ankylosing spondylitis. This clonotype was seen more than once but under ten times. Antigen unknown. Whole-study results and caveats: As reported, disease-linked clones showed significant enrichment in matched ankylosing spondylitis synovial fluid. Some of the motif variants had earlier been found in reactive arthritis patients' fluid and blood. One TCR beta motif, made up of about 8 highly homologous variants, appeared characteristic of ankylosing spondylitis blood.

Molecular-barcoded quantitative 5'-RACE produced these TCR beta libraries. Via MiXCR, TCRdb re-called the 5' RACE reads, giving one row per CDR3 protein. The profile shows 330,000 or so distinct CDR3 sequences, 6.5% to 10% of them singletons. Trimming pared 0 bases from V and 5 bases from J, leaving 17 bases between. This CDR3 is built from 16 residues. Germline lookup yields CDR1 DFQATT and CDR2 SNEGSKA (reference sequence). The chain has TRBV20-1 and TRBJ2-1; D may be TRBD1 (5 bases). The sample consisted of blood, either unsorted or a sorted T cell fraction (not recorded which). The sequence derives from a male donor with ankylosing spondylitis. The CDR3 DNA is TGCAGTGCTAGAGATCGGCAGGGATTCCCAAACAATGAGCAGTTCTTC. Translation gives CSARDRQGFPNNEQFF.